This paragraph covers one T cell receptor (beta chain) sequence. The data derive from a study of CD8+ T cells in alopecia areata. The CDR3 is 16 amino acids. Germline V lookup: CDR1 KGHSY, CDR2 FQNENV. V was pared by 2 bases and J by 6 bases, with 14 bases between. Reverse transcription of extracted RNA yielded cDNA, which provided the sequencing template. The repertoire was sequenced with immunoSEQ multiplex PCR; TCRdb's copy has only in-frame clones and lacks some. Of hundreds of thousands of clones in the sample, less than 80% are singletons; the top ten hold under 1.5%. The chain joins TRBV16 to TRBJ1-6; unclear D gene. The TCR comes from a human donor with alopecia areata. Sequencing used CD4+ T cells sorted from blood, obtained at week 0. This CDR3 is CASSQQRTGGNSPLHF. CDR3 nucleotides: TGTGCCAGCAGCCAACAGAGAACTGGTGGTAATTCACCCCTCCACTTT.